This record concerns one TCR beta chain sequence. What it recognizes is unknown. The source of the sample is a study of cytomegalovirus exposure and HLA in healthy donors. Across the study: For the approximately 410 genotyped donors, roughly 80% fell within the Caucasian-associated ancestry cluster.

CDR1 is MDHEN, CDR2 SYDVKM, per germline. V trimming: 3 bases; J trimming: 0 bases; junction bases outside the gene matches: 2. The CDR3 is 15 residues long. Each of the donors was a healthy bone marrow donor. Both 60 Vbeta primers and 13 Jbeta primers went into the PCR. Clones were read by immunoSEQ multiplex PCR, and TCRdb kept only the in-frame ones, dropping some. The table gives about 99,000 clones; the top ten clones make up 3.5% of it. Study outcomes and limitations: Some V segments, TRBV6-2 and TRBV6-3 among them, were indistinguishable and were therefore excluded. It was in a later analysis that TCR association rates were seen to vary by HLA locus, highest for DRB1 and lowest for HLA-C.

The sequenced sample was PBMCs. The chain employs TRBV28 and TRBJ2-1; 7 positions agree with TRBD2. The receptor was isolated from a man aged 35 to 55 in good health and CMV-seronegative. CDR3 protein: CASSFLAASYNEQFF. CDR3 sequence (DNA): TGTGCCAGCAGTTTTCTAGCGGCCTCCTACAATGAGCAGTTCTTC.